Below, one T cell receptor beta chain is given with its context. This clonotype appeared a few times. It lacks a known antigen. One junction end disagrees with the germline gene, perhaps due to a read error. Systemically healthy Caucasian individuals from Russia, 35 to 40 in total and aged roughly 6 to 95 years, were included as donors. Each donor gave ten milliliters of peripheral blood, collected into EDTA-treated Vacutainer tubes. PBMCs were isolated by Ficoll-Paque density-gradient centrifugation, with at least 7 million obtained per sample. Total RNA was extracted from PBMCs with Trizol reagent, with at least 6 micrograms obtained per sample. The percentages of naive CD45RAhigh/CD27high T cells were determined by flow cytometry on a PBMC aliquot from every donor. The CDR3 runs 14 amino acids, cysteine and phenylalanine included. The retained sequence is limited to the CDR3, 42 bases, with the frame set at the first base. Sequences SGHTS (CDR1) and YDEGEE (CDR2) are obtained from the germline V gene.

Library construction relied on 5' RACE. The sequencer was an Illumina HiSeq 2500. A second 7 to 11 cycle PCR used a sample-barcoded 5' primer and a J-beta primer mix. Each TCR beta cDNA molecule received a unique molecular identifier from a template-switch 5' adaptor carrying 12 random nucleotides. At least 3 million CDR3-containing paired-end reads were obtained from each sample. First-strand cDNA was synthesized from all RNA with the Mint cDNA synthesis kit, primed by a TRBC-specific oligonucleotide. After uracil-DNA glycosylase treatment, a first 18-cycle PCR used universal primers M1SS and BC2_uni_R on all cDNA. The authors' pipeline ran thus. For normalization, 1 million high-quality reads, each with a distinct molecular identifier, were randomly selected from each sample. Instead of being binned into consensus sequences, reads that shared molecular identifiers were thrown out. CDR3 identification, clonotype clustering and error correction used MiTCR with a Q25 quality threshold and the strictest error-elimination algorithm. A nonparametric unseen species model using Euler transformation provided a lower-bound estimate of total TCR beta diversity. TCRdb trimmed public reads at Q25 via fastp, called clones via MiXCR and kept in-frame beta chains. Records with the same CDR3 protein are collapsed into one entry carrying the most frequent genes and DNA. TCRdb's processing, not the study's, gives the V and J calls here. This sample is represented by hundreds of thousands of distinct CDR3 sequences; roughly 56% of them were singletons. The ten most abundant clones make up about a quarter of the sample.

The data belong to a study of blood T cells in healthy people across ages (dated by TCRdb to the mid-2010s). General notes on the study: In model experiments, template switching captured roughly one uniquely barcoded TCR beta cDNA molecule for every two T cells. Using deep sequencing normalized with unique cDNA molecular identifiers, the study measured how TCR beta repertoire diversity changes with age. The donors were divided into four age groups: young (average roughly 17 years), middle-aged (roughly 42), aged (about 62) and long-lived (82). Using the same blood draw, the study looked at two additional independent replicas of 1 million unique cDNA reads for two donors, one aged 18 to 30 and the other aged 80 or older. Donors of different ages were randomly distributed across sequencing lanes to avoid experimental bias.

Here is what the overall study found, with its caveats: Donor CMV infection status was unknown, potentially confounding age-related changes in expanded clonotypes. Observed TCR beta diversity per million T cells fell roughly linearly with age, and a significant reduction was already apparent by age approximately 40. Total diversity estimates from one million sequenced T cells were considered lower bounds and underestimates. Conclusive comparison of naive and antigen-experienced compartments was prevented by the profiling of bulk unsorted PBMCs. Compared with the aged group, more naive CD4+ T cells, fewer expanded clones and increased TCR diversity were shown by the long-lived group, suggesting age selection. There was a strong correlation between observed TCR beta diversity and the percentage of naive T cells measured by flow cytometry.

The chain is assembled from TRBV5-8 and TRBJ2-7; the D gene is perhaps TRBD1, from 5 matching bases. The sequence was collected from a man aged 40-49 years in good health. Sequencing was performed on blood. CDR3 region: CASSLGQEVSEQYF. The nucleotide sequence is given as TGTGCCAGCAGTTTGGGGCAGGAAGTAAGCGAGCAGTACTTC.